The rows below give T cell receptor beta chains drawn from one sample of a study of blood T cells in healthy people across ages. TCRdb ran MiXCR on the 5' RACE reads and lists one entry per CDR3 protein. The sample lists about 730,000 distinct CDR3 sequences, roughly 41% occurring once. Specimen: blood. The receptors shown here come from a woman aged 60 to 75 in good health. CDR3s include the opening cysteine and the closing phenylalanine or tryptophan. D genes are given only for firm matches. Expanded clones get a size class; other rows say once, few or many, or leave the size out.

d_call	j_call	clone_size	v_call	cdr3_nt	cdr3_aa
TRBD2	TRBJ2-1	-	TRBV11-2	TGTGCCAGCAGCTTTACGACTAGCGGGGCTTACAATGAGCAGTTCTTC	CASSFTTSGAYNEQFF
TRBD2	TRBJ2-7	few	TRBV10-2	TGCGCCAGCAGAATCGTCCTAGCGGGAGATGAGTACTTC	CASRIVLAGDEYF
TRBD2	TRBJ2-1	-	TRBV6-2/TRBV6-3	TGTGTCAGCACCCGGACTAGCGGTAATGAGCAGTTCTTC	CVSTRTSGNEQFF
TRBD1	TRBJ2-3	-	TRBV7-8	TGTGCCAGCAGCCCCACCAGGACAGGAGTCACAGCTACGCAGTATTTT	CASSPTRTGVTATQYF
-	TRBJ2-7	few	TRBV10-3	TGTGCCAGCCCCATCGGGGGCTCCTACGAGCAGTACTTC	CASPIGGSYEQYF
TRBD1	TRBJ2-3	many	TRBV29-1	TGCAGCGTTAACAGGGGGCGCGAGGCGCAGTATTTT	CSVNRGREAQYF
TRBD2	TRBJ2-5	few	TRBV5-6	TGTGCCAGCAGCTTCCAACTAGCGGGGGAGCTAGAGACCCAGTACTTC	CASSFQLAGELETQYF
-	TRBJ1-5	-	TRBV25-1	TGTGCCAGTGGGGGTGCAAGTCAGCCCCAGCATTTT	CASGGASQPQHF
-	TRBJ1-5	many	TRBV6-2/TRBV6-3	TGTGCCAGCAGCCCAGCCCTGGGGGCAAGGAATCAGCCCCAGCATTTT	CASSPALGARNQPQHF
TRBD1	TRBJ1-1	-	TRBV20-1	TGCAGTGCACAAGACAGGGGAAACACTGAAGCTTTCTTT	CSAQDRGNTEAFF
-	TRBJ1-4	-	TRBV5-1	TGCGCCAGCAGCACGGACCATAATGAAAAACTGTTTTTT	CASSTDHNEKLFF
-	TRBJ2-7	-	TRBV7-2	TGTGCCAGCAGCTTAGTAGACAACCCCTACGAGCAGTACTTC	CASSLVDNPYEQYF
-	TRBJ2-3	few	TRBV2	TGTGCCAGCCGCTATAGGACAGCCACAGATACGCAGTATTTT	CASRYRTATDTQYF
-	TRBJ2-5	-	TRBV28	TGTGCCAGCAAAGGGCAGGGGCCGGGAGAGACCCAGTACTTC	CASKGQGPGETQYF
-	TRBJ1-1	-	TRBV7-9	TGTGCCAGCAGTTACCAGGGTGAAGCTTTCTTT	CASSYQGEAFF
-	TRBJ2-3	-	TRBV20-1	TGCAGTCCAGTGACAGATACGCAGTATTTT	CSPVTDTQYF
TRBD1	TRBJ1-4	-	TRBV6-5	TGTGCCAGCAGTTATGGACAGGGACGTAATGAAGAACTGTTTTTT	CASSYGQGRNEELFF
TRBD2	TRBJ2-7	once	TRBV9	TGTGCCAGAACACTAGCGGGAGGGCCCCCTTTGTGCGGCGAGCAGTACTTC	CARTLAGGPPLCGEQYF
TRBD2	TRBJ2-5	-	TRBV18	TGTGCCAGCTCACCGGGAGGGACTAGCGGGGCGAGAGAGACCCAGTACTTC	CASSPGGTSGARETQYF
TRBD2	TRBJ2-3	-	TRBV28	TGTGCCGTCTCTTCCCGGACTAGCGGGAGCACAGATACGCAGTATTTT	CAVSSRTSGSTDTQYF
-	TRBJ2-6	-	TRBV30	TGTGCCTGGACGTTCGTGGCCAACGTCCTGACTTTC	CAWTFVANVLTF
TRBD1	TRBJ1-4	-	TRBV10-3	TGTGCCATCAGTGAGTACCGGACAGGGTCCGGTGAAAAACTGTTTTTT	CAISEYRTGSGEKLFF
-	TRBJ2-7	-	TRBV7-9	TGTGCCAGCAGCCCACCTATAGTAATTGGCGAGCAGTACTTC	CASSPPIVIGEQYF
TRBD1	TRBJ2-1	-	TRBV12-3/TRBV12-4	TGTGCCAGCAGTTTTTGGGACAGGGTTTTTGAGCAGTTCTTC	CASSFWDRVFEQFF
-	TRBJ1-6	-	TRBV19	TGTGCCAGTTCAAGGAGTCAGGGAGGTTCACCCCTCCACTTT	CASSRSQGGSPLHF
-	TRBJ1-1	once	TRBV7-9	TGTGCCAGCAGCTCCCTGCCAGACACTGAAGCTTTCTTT	CASSSLPDTEAFF
TRBD2	TRBJ2-3	few	TRBV3-1	TGTGCCAGCAGCCGCCGAAGCAGCGGGAGTACAGATACGCAGTATTTT	CASSRRSSGSTDTQYF
-	TRBJ2-5	-	TRBV10-2	TGCGCCAGCAGCAATGTACTAGTGGCAGAGACCCAGTACTTC	CASSNVLVAETQYF
TRBD1	TRBJ2-5	-	TRBV25-1	TGTGCCAGCAGTGAAGCCTCTAAGGGGGCCAAGGGTGAAGAGACCCAGTACTTC	CASSEASKGAKGEETQYF
-	TRBJ2-7	-	TRBV3-1	TGTGCCAGCAACCGGGGGCAGGGCTACGAGCAGTACTTC	CASNRGQGYEQYF
-	TRBJ1-1	many	TRBV12-3/TRBV12-4	TGTGCCAGCAGTTTAGGTGTGAACACTGAAGCTTTCTTT	CASSLGVNTEAFF
-	TRBJ2-3	once	TRBV12-3/TRBV12-4	TGTGCCAGCAGTCCCCACGGCTATACGCAGTATTTT	CASSPHGYTQYF